The present T cell receptor (beta chain) was sequenced within a study of CD4 T cells in relation to SARS-CoV-2 and coronaviruses. Study details: Shared crossreactive spike epitopes were mapped to their HLA restriction.

Study findings and constraints: SARS-CoV-2-driven expansion was significantly weaker in crossreactive than monoreactive clones. No crossreactivity against non-spike viral proteins was tested here.

The trim removed 4 bases at V and 5 bases at J, leaving 8 bases unmatched. CDR1 is LGHDT, CDR2 YNNKEL, per germline (reference sequence). This CDR3 contains 15 residues. TCRdb's table, derived via immunoSEQ multiplex PCR, lists solely in-frame clones and lacks some. Among about 25,000 clones listed, 70% to 80% were seen once. CD4+ T cells from unexposed donors were obtained before the COVID-19 pandemic (2011-2018). Isolation of CD4+ T cells took place after approximately 11 days in culture. As concerns this clone: Its target is not known.

V usage is TRBV3-1 (or the pseudogene TRBV3-2) and J usage is TRBJ1-5; 7 nucleotides agree with TRBD1. Sequencing was done on a sample of CD4+ T cells from PBMCs, cultured in vitro. The clonotype was recovered from a human donor in good health. The CDR3 here is CASSLMGQPDQPQHF. The CDR3 nucleotides are TGTGCCAGCAGCCTTATGGGACAGCCCGATCAGCCCCAGCATTTT.